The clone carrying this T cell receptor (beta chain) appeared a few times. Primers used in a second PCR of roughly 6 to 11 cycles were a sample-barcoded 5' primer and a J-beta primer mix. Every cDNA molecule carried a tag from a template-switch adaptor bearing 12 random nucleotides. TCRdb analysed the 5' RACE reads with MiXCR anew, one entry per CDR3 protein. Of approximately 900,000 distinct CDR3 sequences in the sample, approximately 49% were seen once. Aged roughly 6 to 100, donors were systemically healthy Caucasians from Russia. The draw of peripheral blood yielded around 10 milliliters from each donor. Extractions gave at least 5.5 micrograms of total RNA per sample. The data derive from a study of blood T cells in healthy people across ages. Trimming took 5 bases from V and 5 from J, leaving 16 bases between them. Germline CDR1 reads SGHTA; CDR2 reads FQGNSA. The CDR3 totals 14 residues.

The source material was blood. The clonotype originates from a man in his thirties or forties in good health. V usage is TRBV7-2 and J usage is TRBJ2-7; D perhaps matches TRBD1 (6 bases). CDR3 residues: CASSAGVETHEQYF. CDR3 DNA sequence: TGTGCCAGCAGCGCAGGGGTGGAAACCCACGAGCAGTACTTC.